These 23 T cell receptor beta chains were sequenced from one sample in a study of blood T cells in healthy people across ages. Alongside a J-beta primer mix, a sample-barcoded 5' primer served in a second PCR lasting about 7 to 11 cycles. TCRdb processed the 5' RACE reads anew with MiXCR; each CDR3 protein has one entry. The repertoire has around 1,700,000 distinct CDR3 sequences, roughly 30% of them found once; the top ten carry 7.7%. The sample comprised blood. All receptors derive from a woman aged 30 to 39 in good health.

In this sample, this clonotype turned up a few times. This chain connects TRBV7-9 to TRBJ2-3; 10 bases map to TRBD2. The germline CDR1 and CDR2 sequences are SEHNR and FQNEAQ (reference sequence). The ends lost 3 bases at V and 4 bases at J; junction bases unmatched: 4. The CDR3 covers 15 residues. CDR3: CASSLELAGPDTQYF. In DNA form, the CDR3 reads TGTGCCAGCAGCTTGGAACTAGCGGGACCAGATACGCAGTATTTT.

Notes on this clonotype: The junction differs from germline at one of its ends, possibly a read error. The rearrangement links TRBV5-4 to TRBJ2-5; D remains ambiguous. The germline V gene encodes CDR1 SGHNT and CDR2 YYREEE (reference sequence). The CDR3 runs 14 residues. The CDR3 spells CASSLEIREEPQYF. In DNA form, the CDR3 reads TGTGCCAGCAGCCTGGAGATTAGAGAAGAGCCCCAGTACTTC.

This clonotype has a handful of counts. The chain couples TRBV10-2 to TRBJ1-1; D might be TRBD1 (6 bases). Germline V gene data show CDR1 as WSHSY and CDR2 as SAAADI. The CDR3 extends over 12 amino acids. Trimming removed 6 bases from V and 7 bases from J, with 12 bases in between. As DNA, the CDR3 is TGCGCCAGCAGGCGTGGACAGAATGAAGCTTTCTTT. Encoded protein: CASRRGQNEAFF.

With regard to this clonotype: One junction end disagrees with the germline gene, perhaps due to a read error. The CDR3 region is CVSSSSSGANVLTF. DNA for the CDR3: TGCGTCAGCAGCTCGAGCTCTGGGGCCAACGTCCTGACTTTC. The chain uses TRBV5-1 and TRBJ2-6; D ambiguous. The CDR3 is made up of 14 amino acids. Germline loops: CDR1 SGHRS, CDR2 YFSETQ.

This chain uses TRBV30 with TRBJ1-1; tentatively, D is TRBD1 (6 bases). V was trimmed by 1 base and J by 2 bases, leaving 17 bases between them. Germline V gene sequence: CDR1 GTSNPN, CDR2 SVGIG (reference sequence). The CDR3 is 16 amino acids. The CDR3 spells CAWSEGDPRLNTEAFF. Written as DNA, the CDR3 is TGTGCCTGGAGTGAGGGGGACCCTAGATTAAACACTGAAGCTTTCTTT.

This clonotype turned up a few times. The V and J genes are TRBV12-5 and TRBJ2-2; 10 bases align to TRBD2. J was trimmed by 1 base and V by 3 bases; bases with no gene match: 5. The CDR3 covers 17 residues. Germline V CDR1 and CDR2: LGHNT, FRNRAP. CDR3: CASGFLAGGLNTGELFF. The CDR3 DNA sequence: TGTGCTAGTGGTTTCTTAGCGGGGGGCTTGAACACCGGGGAGCTGTTTTTT.

The V gene is TRBV9, the J gene TRBJ2-2; D unresolved. Trimming took off 2 bases at V and 5 bases at J, with 10 bases between the two ends. The CDR3 loop spans 14 amino acids. Germline V gene sequence: CDR1 SGDLS, CDR2 YYNGEE. CDR3 sequence reads: CASSVLKGTGELFF. In DNA form, the CDR3 reads TGTGCCAGCAGCGTCCTAAAGGGTACCGGGGAGCTGTTTTTT.

Concerning this clonotype itself: It may be a read error: a sequence one base away is much more abundant. This chain uses TRBV4-2 with TRBJ2-4, with 11 nucleotides matching TRBD2. The CDR3 runs 16 residues. J lost 13 bases, V lost 2 bases, and 13 bases had no gene match. Per germline, CDR1 LGHNA and CDR2 YNFKEQ. In DNA form, the CDR3 reads TGTGCCAGCAGCCAACTTAGCGGGGGGGCCTCCTACGGGCAGTACTTC. Its protein is CASSQLSGGASYGQYF.

This chain uses TRBV27 with TRBJ1-4; D gene ambiguous. V gave up 6 bases and J gave up 3 bases, with 14 bases separating them. Looked up from germline, CDR1 is MNHEY and CDR2 is SMNVEV (reference sequence). The CDR3 is made up of 15 amino acids. The CDR3: CASSARHRSNEKLFF. The CDR3, as DNA: TGTGCCAGCAGCGCCCGACACCGCTCTAATGAAAAACTGTTTTTT.

The table lists this clonotype with a few counts. This chain connects TRBV19 to TRBJ2-5; a possible D gene is TRBD2 (5 bases). The CDR3 has 15 residues. V shed 1 base and J shed 3 bases, with 12 bases lying between them. The germline V gene encodes CDR1 LNHDA and CDR2 SQIVND (reference sequence). The CDR3 is CASSIGPPSKETQYF. Written as DNA, the CDR3 is TGTGCCAGTAGTATAGGACCGCCTAGCAAAGAGACCCAGTACTTC.

Only one count was recorded for this clonotype. J is TRBJ2-7 and V is TRBV20-1, with TRBD2 matching over 11 bases. Germline V CDR1 and CDR2: DFQATT, SNEGSKA (reference sequence). The V gene end was trimmed by 0 bases and the J gene end by 7 bases; junction bases not matched to a gene: 17. The CDR3 length is 18 residues. In DNA form, the CDR3 reads TGCAGTGCTAGAGACCGGGGGGTAGCGGGAGGGTCCTACAATGAGCAGTACTTC. Its translation: CSARDRGVAGGSYNEQYF.

This clonotype was picked up a small number of times. This chain uses TRBV4-1 with TRBJ1-2; D unresolved. This CDR3 contains 14 residues. Trimming pared 2 bases from V and 3 bases from J, leaving 10 bases between. CDR1 is MGHRA and CDR2 is YSYEKL in the germline V gene. CDR3 sequence reads: CASSQWTRDYGYTF. CDR3 DNA sequence: TGCGCCAGCAGCCAATGGACGCGGGACTATGGCTACACCTTC.

V usage is TRBV11-2 and J usage is TRBJ2-6; TRBD2 might be the D (6 bases). The V and J ends lost 4 bases and 0 bases respectively, with 13 bases between them. The germline gives CDR1 SGHAT, CDR2 FQNNGV. This CDR3 contains 17 residues. In nucleotides, the CDR3 is TGTGCCAGCAGCTCCAGGGACTTTGGCTCTGGGGCCAACGTCCTGACTTTC. Its protein product is CASSSRDFGSGANVLTF.

Many counts were recorded for this clonotype. This chain joins TRBV18 and TRBJ2-7; no clear D. Germline lookup yields CDR1 KGHSH and CDR2 LQKENI. With 3 bases removed from V and 6 bases from J, the gap between germline ends came to 15 bases. This CDR3 region has 14 residues. The CDR3 spells CASSPPDSWGEQYF. The CDR3, as DNA: TGTGCCAGCTCACCCCCGGATTCCTGGGGCGAGCAGTACTTC.

On this clonotype: A much larger clone lies a single base off, so this may be a read error. The genes are TRBV6-6 and TRBJ2-7; perhaps TRBD2 as D (6 bases). The germline V and J ends were trimmed by 7 bases and 1 base, with 11 bases remaining between them. The CDR3 sequence is 13 residues long. Germline V gene sequence: CDR1 MNHNY, CDR2 SVGAGI (reference sequence). The DNA for the CDR3 is TGTGCCAGCACTCAAGGGAGGTCCTACGAGCAGTACTTC. It is translated as CASTQGRSYEQYF.

The chain carries TRBV30 and TRBJ2-2; D might be TRBD1 (6 bases). Trimming stripped 7 bases from V and 2 bases from J, with 17 bases between. The germline V gene has CDR1 GTSNPN and CDR2 SVGIG (reference sequence). The length of the CDR3 is 15 residues. Here the CDR3 DNA reads TGTGCCTCGCATCCGGCTGGGGGCAACACCGGGGAGCTGTTTTTT. This translates into CASHPAGGNTGELFF.

This clonotype has more than one count but fewer than ten. This sequence joins TRBV20-1 and TRBJ2-7, with D perhaps matching TRBD2 (5 bases). Germline V gene lookup returns CDR1 DFQATT and CDR2 SNEGSKA (reference sequence). This CDR3 spans 12 amino acids. The V end lost 0 bases, the J end lost 7 bases, and 10 bases lay between the germline ends. CDR3 amino acids: CSAREFGGEQYF. The CDR3, as DNA: TGCAGTGCTAGAGAATTCGGAGGAGAGCAGTACTTC.

The table lists this clonotype with many counts. V usage is TRBV7-7 and J usage is TRBJ2-5; 10 bases are shared with TRBD1. The germline V gene has CDR1 SSHAT and CDR2 FNYEAQ (reference sequence). V gave up 4 bases and J gave up 5 bases; unmatched junction bases: 1. The CDR3 loop spans 13 amino acids. CDR3 coding DNA: TGTGCCAGCAGCTCGGACAGGGGGGAGACCCAGTACTTC. It yields the protein CASSSDRGETQYF.

In its sample, this clonotype was seen a few times. The V and J genes are TRBV5-1 and TRBJ2-4; 9 bases line up with TRBD1. The closer fit of TRBJ2-7 to the DNA end suggests the J call may be wrong. This CDR3 contains 15 residues. Germline lookup yields CDR1 SGHRS and CDR2 YFSETQ. Written as DNA, the CDR3 is TGCGCCAGTATGAGTTCTAGGACAGGGGATTACGAGCAGTACTTC. Its translation is CASMSSRTGDYEQYF.

This clonotype was recorded a few times. The junction does not match germline at one end; this may be a read error. This chain uses TRBV6-2 or TRBV6-3 with TRBJ2-1, with D uncertain. The germline V gene encodes CDR1 MNHEY and CDR2 SVGEGT. The CDR3 contains 13 residues. CDR3 protein: CASSAGTYNGQFF. The CDR3 coding sequence is TGTGCCAGCAGCGCCGGAACCTACAATGGGCAGTTCTTC.

This clonotype was seen at least ten times. The chain is built from TRBV5-1 and TRBJ2-5, with TRBD1 matching 7 bases. The CDR3 runs to 15 residues. V shed 0 bases and J 3 bases; nucleotides not matched to a gene: 5. CDR1 SGHRS and CDR2 YFSETQ come from the germline V gene. In DNA, the CDR3 is TGCGCCAGCAGCTTGGGCACCCAGGGGGAAGAGACCCAGTACTTC. Protein: CASSLGTQGEETQYF.

This clonotype was counted many times. The V gene is TRBV20-1, the J gene TRBJ1-2, with D possibly TRBD1 on 6 matching bases. V was trimmed by 6 bases and J by 4 bases, leaving 9 bases between them. There are 11 residues in the CDR3. Germline CDR1 DFQATT, CDR2 SNEGSKA (reference sequence). The DNA of the CDR3 is TGCAGTGCCATACAGGGCTATGGCTACACCTTC. The encoded protein is CSAIQGYGYTF.

The chain combines TRBV12-3 or TRBV12-4 with TRBJ2-1; weak D call: TRBD2 (5 bases). V lost 6 bases, J lost 6 bases, and 15 bases lay in between. This CDR3 is 14 amino acids long. CDR3 bases: TGTGCCAGCAGCTCGGGAATTAGGAGCAATGAGCAGTTCTTC. Amino acid sequence: CASSSGIRSNEQFF.